Listed below are T cell receptor beta chains from one sample, sequenced in a study of cytomegalovirus exposure and HLA in healthy donors. Only in-frame clones appear in the TCRdb table, and some are missing; sequencing was by immunoSEQ multiplex PCR. The profile shows about 160,000 clones, 80% to 90% of them singletons. Source material: PBMCs. The receptors originated from a young woman in good health and CMV-seronegative. The CDR3 runs from the conserved cysteine through the conserved F or W. Each record gives: D gene, J gene, clone size, V gene, CDR3 DNA, CDR3 protein. The D gene is left open where the match is weak. Only part of the rows carry a size: once, few, many, or a class if the clone is expanded.

TRBD1 TRBJ2-2 . TRBV29-1 TGCAGCGTTCAGACAGGGGTGAACACCGGGGAGCTGTTTTTT CSVQTGVNTGELFF
. TRBJ1-6 . TRBV11-2 TGTGCCAGCAGCCCCATTCGACAGAGGATTTACTCACCCCTCCACTTT CASSPIRQRIYSPLHF
. TRBJ2-1 . TRBV18 TGTGCCAGCTCACCACCTACGGGTTCCTACAATGAGCAGTTCTTC CASSPPTGSYNEQFF
TRBD2 TRBJ2-3 . TRBV10-3 TGTGCCATCATGAGCGGGAGTCGCAATACGCAGTATTTT CAIMSGSRNTQYF
TRBD2 TRBJ2-1 . TRBV27 TGTGCCAGCAGTGAACTAGCGGGGGGAGACGATGAGCAGTTCTTC CASSELAGGDDEQFF
. TRBJ2-7 . TRBV27 TGTGCCAGCAGTGATGGGGGCAGGGTGTACTTC CASSDGGRVYF
. TRBJ2-2 . TRBV19 TGTGCCAGTAACCCACGGGGGGCAAGCCCCGGGGGGTTGAACACCGGGGAGCTGTTTTTT CASNPRGASPGGLNTGELFF
. TRBJ2-1 . TRBV5-4 TGTGCCAGCAGCCCAGGGTCCTACAATGAGCAGTTCTTC CASSPGSYNEQFF
. TRBJ1-1 . TRBV28 TGTGCCAGCATCTCGACGGCGGCAAACACTGAAGCTTTCTTT CASISTAANTEAFF
TRBD1 TRBJ1-6 . TRBV4-1 TGCGCCAGCAGCCACCGGGACAGACGCTTCTCCTATAATTCACCCCTCCACTTT CASSHRDRRFSYNSPLHF
. TRBJ1-1 . TRBV7-9 TGTGCCAGCAGCTTAGTCCCTGAGATCACTGAAGCTTTCTTT CASSLVPEITEAFF
. TRBJ2-1 . TRBV5-6 TGTGCCAGCAGCTTCGGATCGGGAGCGGGTGAGCAGTTCTTC CASSFGSGAGEQFF
. TRBJ2-2 . TRBV7-2 TGTGCCAGCAAATTTCGGGGGATTAACACCGGGGAGCTGTTTTTT CASKFRGINTGELFF
. TRBJ2-1 . TRBV27 TGTGCCAGCAGTTTAGGACTCCACTACAATGAGCAGTTCTTC CASSLGLHYNEQFF
TRBD1 TRBJ1-1 once TRBV19 TGTGCCAGTGAAGACAGGGCAGGAGCTTTCTTT CASEDRAGAFF
. TRBJ1-2 . TRBV6-1 TGTGCCAGCAGTGAAAATACTTGGCTCGGGGTTCCTAACTATGGCTACACCTTC CASSENTWLGVPNYGYTF
. TRBJ1-3 . TRBV7-9 TGTGCCAGCAGCTCGACGCGGGGGGCGGCCGGAAACACCATATATTTT CASSSTRGAAGNTIYF
. TRBJ2-7 . TRBV28 TGTGCCAGCAGTTCCCCATCGGTATTGTGCGAGCAGTACTTC CASSSPSVLCEQYF
TRBD2 TRBJ2-2 . TRBV27 TGTGCCAGCGCTCATCCTCTAGCGGGAGGGCCCACCGGGGAGCTGTTTTTT CASAHPLAGGPTGELFF
. TRBJ1-5 . TRBV28 TGTGCCAGCAGTTTTCGGGGGGTTAGCAATCAGCCCCAGCATTTT CASSFRGVSNQPQHF
TRBD2 TRBJ2-1 . TRBV7-8 TGTGCCAGCAGCTTAGCGCTTGAGCGGGAGGGTGAGCAGTTCTTC CASSLALEREGEQFF
TRBD1 TRBJ2-7 . TRBV28 TGTGCCAGCAGAGGGGGCCGGGCGACAGCTCTCTACGAGCAGTACTTC CASRGGRATALYEQYF
. TRBJ1-3 . TRBV21-1 . CASSVTPGPFGSGNTIYF
. TRBJ1-4 . TRBV15 TGTGCCACCAGCAGAGAGAGGGGGGGCGCAGGCGAAAAACTGTTTTTT CATSRERGGAGEKLFF
. TRBJ2-3 . TRBV28 TGTGCCAGCAGTTTATCCGGCACAGATACGCAGTATTTT CASSLSGTDTQYF
TRBD1 TRBJ2-3 . TRBV5-1 TGCGCCAGCAGCTCGGGACAGATGGAAGATACGCAGTATTTT CASSSGQMEDTQYF
. TRBJ1-1 few TRBV27 TGTGCCAGCGCGGGCTTAGCGGTGAACACTGAAGCTTTCTTT CASAGLAVNTEAFF
. TRBJ1-6 . TRBV10-3 TGTGCCATCAGTTCCGCAGATTCACCCCTCCACTTT CAISSADSPLHF
TRBD1 TRBJ2-7 . TRBV9 TGTGCCAGCAGCCCGACCGGGACAGGCTATTCTGAGCAGTACTTC CASSPTGTGYSEQYF
TRBD2 TRBJ2-3 once TRBV6-4 TGTGCCAGCAGTGAATTGGGGGGGACCGGAACAGATACGCAGTATTTT CASSELGGTGTDTQYF
. TRBJ1-2 . TRBV14 TGTGCCAGCAGCCAAGGAGGGGACATCCTACACTCCCACTATGGCTACACCTTC CASSQGGDILHSHYGYTF
. TRBJ2-5 . TRBV28 TGTGCCAGCAGTTTAGGCTTGTCTGGGAGAGAGACCCAGTACTTC CASSLGLSGRETQYF
TRBD2 TRBJ2-5 once TRBV28 TGTGCCAGCAGTCCATCTAGCGGGAGCCGCGGGACCCAGTACTTC CASSPSSGSRGTQYF
. TRBJ2-3 . TRBV6-6 TGTGCCAGCAGTTACGTTCAGGCGACAGATACGCAGTATTTT CASSYVQATDTQYF
. TRBJ1-1 . TRBV21-1 TGTGCCAGCAGCAAGGGTTCAGGCTACACTGAAGCTTTCTTT CASSKGSGYTEAFF
TRBD2 TRBJ2-2 few TRBV6-6 TGTGCCAGCGTGACTAGCGGGGTCCAGGGGACCGGGGAGCTGTTTTTT CASVTSGVQGTGELFF
TRBD1 TRBJ1-1 few TRBV5-1 TGCGCCAGCAGCCAAGGACAGGGGTGGGTAGCTTTCTTT CASSQGQGWVAFF
. TRBJ2-7 . TRBV28 TGTGCCAGCAGTCCCCGGGGTAGCGGCAGTAACGAGCAGTACTTC CASSPRGSGSNEQYF
TRBD1 TRBJ2-1 . TRBV6-5 TGTGCCAGCAGACGACAGGGGTTAGGCACGGGGCAGTTCTTC CASRRQGLGTGQFF
TRBD1 TRBJ1-2 . TRBV5-1 TGCGCCAGCAGCCCAAGGGGCCTGACAGGGGGGGAAGGCTACACCTTC CASSPRGLTGGEGYTF
. TRBJ1-1 . TRBV18 TGTGCCAGCTCAACCGGGTTGAACACTGAAGCTTTCTTT CASSTGLNTEAFF
. TRBJ2-7 . TRBV6-5 TGTGCCAGCAGTTACTCTTGGACAGCTCTCTACGAGCAGTACTTC CASSYSWTALYEQYF
TRBD2 TRBJ2-3 . TRBV5-1 TGCGCCAGCAGCTTGGCCTATCGGGGATCGGCTAGCGGGAGGGGTTTTACAGATACGCAGTATTTT CASSLAYRGSASGRGFTDTQYF
TRBD2 TRBJ2-3 . TRBV9 TGTGCCAGCAGCGTACGGGGGGAAGAAGATACGCAGTATTTT CASSVRGEEDTQYF
. TRBJ1-3 few TRBV5-6 TGTGCCAGCAGCTTGGGAGGAGGCGAGGGAAACACCATATATTTT CASSLGGGEGNTIYF
TRBD1 TRBJ2-6 once TRBV11-3 TGTGCCAGCAGCGGCAGGGGGACGGGGGCCAACGTCCTGACTTTC CASSGRGTGANVLTF
. TRBJ1-6 . TRBV5-1 TGCGCCAGCAGACAGACAGGTCTCTTAAATAATTCACCCCTCCACTTT CASRQTGLLNNSPLHF
. TRBJ1-5 . TRBV18 TGTGCCAGCTCACCCACAAATAGCAATCAGCCCCAGCATTTT CASSPTNSNQPQHF
. TRBJ2-1 . TRBV5-1 TGCGCCAGCAGCCTTGGGAGTAGCCGAATACAGAGGTACAATGAGCAGTTCTTC CASSLGSSRIQRYNEQFF
. TRBJ2-1 . TRBV4-1 TGCGCCAGCAGCCAAGCACTTAACAATGAGCAGTTCTTC CASSQALNNEQFF
. TRBJ1-2 . TRBV28 TGTGCCAGCACCGGTCAAAGGGGCCTAAGCCGCTATGGCTACACCTTC CASTGQRGLSRYGYTF
. TRBJ2-2 . TRBV2 TGTGCCAGCAGTGCCTACCCGGCAGGCGGGGAGCTGTTTTTT CASSAYPAGGELFF
. TRBJ1-1 . TRBV18 TGTGCCAGCTCACCGGTGCTAGGTACTGAAGCTTTCTTT CASSPVLGTEAFF
TRBD1 TRBJ1-1 once TRBV2 TGTGCCAGCATAGTAGGAAGGGGGCTGTTTGCGAGGGACACTGAAGCTTTCTTT CASIVGRGLFARDTEAFF
. TRBJ1-4 . TRBV28 TGTGCCAGCAGTTCTACAGGACGGAGAAGGGAAAAACTGTTTTTT CASSSTGRRREKLFF
TRBD2 TRBJ2-3 . TRBV7-6 TGTGCCAGCAGCACGACTAGCGGACGCACAGATACGCAGTATTTT CASSTTSGRTDTQYF
TRBD2 TRBJ2-5 . TRBV27 TGTGCCAGCAGTTTCGGGCTAGCGGGAGGGGAGACCCAGTACTTC CASSFGLAGGETQYF
TRBD2 TRBJ2-7 . TRBV29-1 TGCAGCGTTGGCGAACTAGCGTTTAACGAGCAGTACTTC CSVGELAFNEQYF
. TRBJ1-4 . TRBV25-1 TGTGCCAGCAGTGAATTACCCTACAGTGGAGAAAAACTGTTTTTT CASSELPYSGEKLFF
. TRBJ2-2 once TRBV5-6 TGTGCCAGCAGCCCCCCGAAGGCGGGCACCGGGGAGCTGTTTTTT CASSPPKAGTGELFF